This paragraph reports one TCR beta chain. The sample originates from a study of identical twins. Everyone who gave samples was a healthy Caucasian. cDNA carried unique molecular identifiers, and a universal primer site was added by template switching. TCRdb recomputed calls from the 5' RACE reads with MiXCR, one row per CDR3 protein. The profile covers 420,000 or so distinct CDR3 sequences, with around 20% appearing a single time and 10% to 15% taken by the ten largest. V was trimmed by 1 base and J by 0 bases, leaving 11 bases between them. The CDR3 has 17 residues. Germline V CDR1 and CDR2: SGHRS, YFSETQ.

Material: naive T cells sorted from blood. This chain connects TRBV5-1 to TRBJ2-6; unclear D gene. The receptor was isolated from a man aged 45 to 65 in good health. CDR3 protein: CASSLMFSVSGANVLTF. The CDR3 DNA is TGCGCCAGCAGCTTGATGTTTTCCGTCTCTGGGGCCAACGTCCTGACTTTC.